The clone carrying this TCR beta chain was seen a few times. Its target is not known. TCR alpha and TCR beta cDNA libraries carrying sample barcodes and UMIs came from 5'RACE with constant-segment primers. Via MiXCR, TCRdb re-called the 5' RACE reads, giving one row per CDR3 protein. Here the sample spans 530,000 or so distinct CDR3 sequences, 15% to 20% being singletons. V lost 7 bases and J lost 7, with 11 bases in between. CDR3 size: 12 residues. Germline CDR1 SNHLY, CDR2 FYNNEI. This entry comes from a study of T-cell memory formation after mild COVID-19. Background on the study: Clustering of TCRs was largely donor specific. Study-level results: Researchers could not confirm that second-wave clones peaking on day 37 targeted SARS-CoV-2.

The rearrangement uses TRBV2 and TRBJ2-4; D possibly corresponds to TRBD2 (6 bases). The clonotype was recovered from an adult woman who had mild COVID-19 (a few samples of this study predate the infection). Cell type and time point are not known. Sample: PBMCs or a T cell subset sorted from them (not recorded which). For the CDR3, the DNA is TGTGCCAGCAAGATGGAGGGGAACATTCAGTACTTC. Protein: CASKMEGNIQYF.